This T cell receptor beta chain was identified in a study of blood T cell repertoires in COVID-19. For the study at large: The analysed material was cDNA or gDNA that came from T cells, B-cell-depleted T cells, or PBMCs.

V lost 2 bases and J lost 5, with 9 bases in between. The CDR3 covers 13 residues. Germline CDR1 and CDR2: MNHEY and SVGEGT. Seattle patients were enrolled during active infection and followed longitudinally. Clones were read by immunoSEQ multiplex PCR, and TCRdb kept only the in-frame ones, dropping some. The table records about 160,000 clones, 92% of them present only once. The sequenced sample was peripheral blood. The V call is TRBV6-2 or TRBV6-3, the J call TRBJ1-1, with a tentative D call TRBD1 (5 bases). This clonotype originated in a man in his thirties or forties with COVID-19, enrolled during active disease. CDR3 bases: TGTGCCAGCAGTTACGTCGGGGGGACTGAAGCTTTCTTT. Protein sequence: CASSYVGGTEAFF.